Following are 5 T cell receptor beta chains from one sample sequenced in a study of radiation and T cells in renal cell carcinoma. Clones were read by immunoSEQ multiplex PCR, and TCRdb kept only the in-frame ones, dropping some. The sample lists 87,000 or so clones; around nine tenths were seen once. Time point noted: baseline pretreatment blood. Treatment in this sample: 15 Gy SBRT to primary tumor, nephrectomy 4 weeks later. Sequenced material: blood, taken from a patient whose treatment included radiotherapy and nephrectomy. The receptors derive from a man aged 45-65 years with renal cell carcinoma.

This clone occurred a few times. This sequence joins TRBV7-2 and TRBJ2-1; 9 bases map to TRBD1. The length of the CDR3 is 13 residues. From germline, CDR1 is SGHTA and CDR2 FQGNSA. The J segment lost 6 bases and the V segment lost 5 bases, leaving 2 bases of the junction unmatched. Here the CDR3 DNA reads TGTGCCAGCAGCACGACAGGGGGCAATGAGCAGTTCTTC. Amino acids: CASSTTGGNEQFF.

This rearrangement joins TRBV11-3 to TRBJ1-1; no reliable D call. V gave up 4 bases and J gave up 6 bases, with 15 bases separating them. The CDR3 contains 14 residues. Looked up from germline, CDR1 is SGHNT and CDR2 is YENEEA. The CDR3 loop is CASSSEASASEAFF. CDR3 nucleotide sequence: TGTGCCAGCAGCTCGGAGGCGAGTGCCTCTGAAGCTTTCTTT.

This sequence joins TRBV28 and TRBJ2-1; unclear D gene. Looked up from germline, CDR1 is MDHEN and CDR2 is SYDVKM. This CDR3 is built from 15 residues. Written as DNA, the CDR3 is TGTGCAACCATCCCCCGGTTGGGGATCGACAATGAGCAGTTCTTC. Its protein is CATIPRLGIDNEQFF. Combining the CDR3 with reference TRBV28 and TRBJ2-1 gives the whole variable domain DVKVTQSSRYLVKRTGEKVFLECVQDMDHENMFWYRQDPGLGLRLIYFSYDVKMKEKGDIPEGYSVSREKKERFSLILESASTNQTSMYLCATIPRLGIDNEQFFGPGTRLTVL.

DNA for the CDR3: TGTGCCAGTAGTATGAGGGTGAACGAGCAGTACTTC. Its protein product is CASSMRVNEQYF. The chain carries TRBV19 and TRBJ2-7, with D possibly being TRBD2 (5 bases). The CDR3 covers 12 residues. In germline, CDR1 is LNHDA, CDR2 SQIVND (reference sequence). Trimming took off 3 bases at V and 5 bases at J, with 8 bases between the two ends.

This chain joins TRBV2 and TRBJ1-3, with 10 bases aligning to TRBD1. V shed 6 bases and J 4 bases; nucleotides not matched to a gene: 6. The CDR3 sequence is 15 residues long. Germline CDR1 is SNHLY and CDR2 is FYNNEI. The CDR3 nucleotides are TGTGCCAGCAGCGAGACAGGGGGCCGCGGAAACACCATATATTTT. This translates into CASSETGGRGNTIYF.